These T cell receptor beta chains were read from a single sample in a study of blood T cell repertoires in COVID-19. Generated by immunoSEQ multiplex PCR, the TCRdb table keeps only in-frame clones and is missing some. The sample contains 70,000 to 85,000 clones, around 81% of which appear only once. The specimen sequenced was peripheral blood. All receptors come from a human donor in a cohort sampled during active COVID-19. The CDR3 runs from the conserved cysteine through the conserved F or W. Each record gives: J gene, clone size, V gene, D gene, CDR3 protein, CDR3 DNA. D genes are given only for firm matches. Clone size appears in some rows only: once, few, many, or a class for an expanded clone.

>TRBJ1-3|medium-sized|TRBV18|NA
CASSPPLVSSGNTIYF
TGTGCCAGCTCACCACCGCTGGTTAGCTCTGGAAACACCATATATTTT
>TRBJ2-1|NA|TRBV6-5|TRBD1
CARTGRWSYNEQFF
TGTGCCAGGACAGGGAGATGGTCCTACAATGAGCAGTTCTTC
>TRBJ2-7|few|TRBV15|TRBD2
CATSRDREAYEQYF
TGTGCCACCAGCAGAGATCGGGAGGCCTACGAGCAGTACTTC
>TRBJ1-5|NA|TRBV28|NA
CASSLEGYSNQPQHF
TGTGCCAGCAGTTTGGAGGGGTATAGCAATCAGCCCCAGCATTTT
>TRBJ2-7|NA|TRBV5-5|NA
CASSLGGGSSYEQYF
TGTGCCAGCAGCTTGGGAGGGGGAAGCTCCTACGAGCAGTACTTC
>TRBJ2-5|NA|TRBV19|TRBD2
CASSIQLAGGQETQYF
TGTGCCAGTAGTATACAACTAGCGGGGGGTCAAGAGACCCAGTACTTC
>TRBJ2-3|NA|TRBV24-1|TRBD1
CATSDLTGADGTDTQYF
TGTGCCACCAGTGATTTAACAGGGGCTGACGGGACAGATACGCAGTATTTT
>TRBJ2-3|NA|TRBV11-1|NA
CASSLRTGASTDTQYF
TGTGCCAGCAGCTTACGGACTGGCGCTAGCACAGATACGCAGTATTTT
>TRBJ2-5|NA|TRBV9|TRBD2
CASSVALASGGADRETQYF
TGTGCCAGCAGCGTAGCTTTGGCTAGCGGGGGGGCCGATAGGGAGACCCAGTACTTC
>TRBJ2-5|NA|TRBV5-1|NA
CASSFGGQETQYF
TGCGCCAGCAGCTTCGGCGGACAAGAGACCCAGTACTTC
>TRBJ1-1|NA|TRBV19|NA
CASSNRQDSRNTEAFF
TGTGCCAGTAGTAATAGACAGGACTCAAGGAACACTGAAGCTTTCTTT
>TRBJ1-2|NA|TRBV7-2|TRBD1
CASRPGRTGNGYTF
TGTGCCAGCAGACCCGGCCGGACAGGGAATGGCTACACCTTC
>TRBJ2-1|once|TRBV28|TRBD2
CASCRTSLNEQFF
TGTGCCAGCTGTCGGACTAGCCTCAATGAGCAGTTCTTC
>TRBJ1-2|NA|TRBV5-4|NA
CASSTPVANYGYTF
TGTGCCAGCAGTACCCCGGTAGCTAACTATGGCTACACCTTC
>TRBJ2-6|NA|TRBV7-3|NA
CASSLSGGAEPSGANVLTF
TGTGCCAGCAGCCTTTCGGGTGGGGCTGAACCCTCTGGGGCCAACGTCCTGACTTTC
>TRBJ1-2|once|TRBV4-2|NA
CASSQDGLGGSGYTF
TGTGCCAGCAGCCAAGATGGGTTAGGGGGAAGCGGCTACACCTTC
>TRBJ1-2|NA|TRBV27|NA
CASSLRGGGYGYTF
TGTGCCAGCAGTTTAAGGGGGGGCGGCTATGGCTACACCTTC
>TRBJ1-2|NA|TRBV18|TRBD1
CASSPDGQGFLYGYTF
TGTGCCAGCTCACCAGACGGACAGGGGTTCCTCTATGGCTACACCTTC
>TRBJ1-2|once|TRBV28|TRBD1
CASSPRPTGGGYTF
TGTGCCAGCAGCCCTCGACCGACAGGGGGCGGCTACACCTTC
>TRBJ2-7|NA|TRBV5-6|NA
CASSVPGGWYEQYF
TGTGCCAGCAGCGTACCTGGGGGGTGGTACGAGCAGTACTTC
>TRBJ1-1|NA|TRBV18|TRBD1
CASSSGGQGNTEAFF
TGTGCCAGCTCTTCGGGGGGACAGGGCAACACTGAAGCTTTCTTT
>TRBJ2-7|NA|TRBV11-3|NA
CASSPRDKLYERQYF
TGTGCCAGCAGCCCCCGGGACAAACTTTACGAGCGGCAGTACTTC
>TRBJ2-7|NA|TRBV28|NA
CASSFSLRTYEQYF
TGTGCCAGCAGTTTCTCACTACGTACCTACGAGCAGTACTTC
>TRBJ2-6|NA|TRBV13|NA
CASSLGAGTGANVLTF
TGTGCCAGCAGCTTAGGGGCGGGGACCGGGGCCAACGTCCTGACTTTC
>TRBJ1-4|NA|TRBV7-3|NA
CASSLTGGTNEKLFF
TGTGCCAGCAGCTTAACGGGGGGAACTAATGAAAAACTGTTTTTT
>TRBJ1-6|NA|TRBV6-6|TRBD1
CASRNRDRGNSPLHF
TGTGCCAGCAGAAATCGGGACAGGGGGAATTCACCCCTCCACTTT
>TRBJ1-2|NA|TRBV5-1|NA
CASSYGRDYGYTF
TGCGCCAGCAGCTATGGCAGGGACTATGGCTACACCTTC
>TRBJ2-2|NA|TRBV1|NA
CTSSPGLVELFF
TGCACCAGCAGCCCTGGACTAGTGGAGCTGTTTTTT
>TRBJ2-7|NA|TRBV11-3|NA
CASSSGGWDEQYF
TGTGCCAGCAGCTCTGGGGGGTGGGACGAGCAGTACTTC
>TRBJ2-3|NA|TRBV5-1|NA
CASSRTGRFGTDTQYF
TGCGCCAGCAGCCGTACGGGGAGGTTCGGCACAGATACGCAGTATTTT
>TRBJ1-4|NA|TRBV2|NA
CASSWGGALDEKLFF
TGTGCCAGCAGTTGGGGGGGGGCCCTCGATGAAAAACTGTTTTTT
>TRBJ2-3|NA|TRBV2|TRBD1
CASSPVTGGQYF
TGTGCCAGCAGCCCCGTGACAGGGGGGCAGTATTTT
>TRBJ1-1|NA|TRBV30|NA
CAWSVGRVDTEAFF
TGTGCCTGGAGTGTGGGCAGGGTGGACACTGAAGCTTTCTTT
>TRBJ1-1|NA|TRBV18|NA
CASSLSRPGTEAFF
TGTGCCAGCTCACTGTCACGGCCGGGCACTGAAGCTTTCTTT
>TRBJ2-1|NA|TRBV3-1/TRBV3-2|TRBD2
CASSQSGSSYNEQFF
TGTGCCAGCAGCCAAAGCGGGAGTAGTTACAATGAGCAGTTCTTC
>TRBJ2-3|once|TRBV5-1|TRBD2
CASSLTSGGVDTQYF
TGCGCCAGCAGCTTGACTAGCGGGGGGGTAGATACGCAGTATTTT
>TRBJ1-6|NA|TRBV2|TRBD1
CATLQGWNSPLHF
TGTGCCACTCTACAGGGGTGGAATTCACCCCTCCACTTT
>TRBJ2-2|NA|TRBV15|TRBD2
CATSGRLAGPANTGELFF
TGTGCCACCAGCGGAAGACTAGCGGGGCCTGCGAACACCGGGGAGCTGTTTTTT
>TRBJ1-2|few|TRBV3-1/TRBV3-2|NA
CASSQQGRNGYTF
TGTGCCAGCAGCCAACAGGGAAGGAATGGCTACACCTTC
>TRBJ2-2|NA|TRBV28|TRBD2
CASSLGAGGPGSWELFF
TGTGCCAGCAGTTTAGGGGCGGGAGGGCCAGGATCCTGGGAGCTGTTTTTT
>TRBJ1-2|NA|TRBV6-5|NA
CASSYSSTGNYGYTF
TGTGCCAGCAGTTACTCGAGCACAGGGAACTATGGCTACACCTTC
>TRBJ2-2|NA|TRBV12-3/TRBV12-4|NA
CASSFGATGELFF
TGTGCCAGCAGTTTTGGGGCTACCGGGGAGCTGTTTTTT
>TRBJ2-3|NA|TRBV30|NA
CAWSWGQGLGDTQYF
TGTGCCTGGAGTTGGGGGCAGGGGTTAGGGGATACGCAGTATTTT
>TRBJ1-4|NA|TRBV5-1|NA
CASSLASVEGEKLFF
TGCGCCAGCAGCTTGGCCTCAGTCGAGGGTGAAAAACTGTTTTTT
>TRBJ1-2|NA|TRBV28|NA
CATILGGYGYTF
TGTGCCACCATACTGGGGGGTTATGGCTACACCTTC
>TRBJ1-2|NA|TRBV30|NA
CAWGEAYGYTF
TGTGCCTGGGGTGAAGCCTATGGCTACACCTTC
>TRBJ2-7|NA|TRBV2|NA
CASSGGPGEQYF
TGTGCCAGCAGTGGGGGGCCGGGCGAGCAGTACTTC
>TRBJ2-1|NA|TRBV7-3|TRBD2
CASSPPGAGANEQFF
TGTGCCAGCAGCCCCCCTGGAGCGGGAGCTAATGAGCAGTTCTTC
>TRBJ2-5|once|TRBV5-1|TRBD2
CASSPVGGGQETQYF
TGCGCCAGCAGCCCTGTAGGCGGGGGCCAAGAGACCCAGTACTTC
>TRBJ2-1|NA|TRBV7-2|NA
CASSLFSSPYNEQFF
TGTGCCAGCAGCTTATTTTCCAGTCCCTACAATGAGCAGTTCTTC
>TRBJ2-2|NA|TRBV4-1|NA
CASSQGWGDTGELFF
TGCGCCAGCAGCCAAGGTTGGGGCGACACCGGGGAGCTGTTTTTT
>TRBJ2-1|NA|TRBV3-1/TRBV3-2|NA
CASSRERNEQFF
TGTGCCAGCAGCAGAGAGCGTAATGAGCAGTTCTTC
>TRBJ2-2|NA|TRBV7-2|TRBD2
CASSPPELAGYTGELFF
TGTGCCAGCAGCCCGCCCGAGCTAGCGGGGTACACCGGGGAGCTGTTTTTT
>TRBJ2-2|NA|TRBV5-6|NA
CASWTDITGELFF
TGTGCCAGCTGGACAGATATAACCGGGGAGCTGTTTTTT
>TRBJ2-7|NA|TRBV15|TRBD1
CATSRDRQGAYEQYF
TGTGCCACCAGCAGAGATCGACAGGGGGCATACGAGCAGTACTTC
>TRBJ2-3|NA|TRBV3-1/TRBV3-2|NA
CASSQGGRGAPTDTQYF
TGTGCCAGCAGCCAAGGGGGTCGGGGGGCTCCCACAGATACGCAGTATTTT
>TRBJ2-7|NA|TRBV6-6|TRBD2
CASRKGGSSYEQYF
TGTGCCAGCAGAAAGGGAGGGAGCTCCTACGAGCAGTACTTC